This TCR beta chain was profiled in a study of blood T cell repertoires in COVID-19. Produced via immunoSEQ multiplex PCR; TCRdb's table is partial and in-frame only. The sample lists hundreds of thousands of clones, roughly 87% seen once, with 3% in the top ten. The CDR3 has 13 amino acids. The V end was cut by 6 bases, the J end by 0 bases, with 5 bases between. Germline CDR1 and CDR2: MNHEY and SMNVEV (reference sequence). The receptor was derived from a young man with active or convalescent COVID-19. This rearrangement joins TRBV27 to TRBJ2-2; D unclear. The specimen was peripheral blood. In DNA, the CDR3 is TGTGCCAGCAGAAATACGAACACCGGGGAGCTGTTTTTT. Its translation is CASRNTNTGELFF.